This TCR beta chain was sequenced in a study of T cell responses to AZD1222 COVID-19 vaccine. Clones were sequenced by immunoSEQ multiplex PCR, and TCRdb holds only the in-frame ones, with some missing. The sample includes 110,000 to 150,000 clones, approximately 91% of them seen just once. This CDR3 spans 17 amino acids. V trimming: 1 base; J trimming: 7 bases; junction bases outside the gene matches: 9. Germline values: CDR1 SEHNR, CDR2 FQNEAQ (reference sequence). The source of this sequence is an adult who received the AZD1222 COVID-19 vaccine. The chain is built from TRBV7-9 and TRBJ2-1; 11 nucleotides line up with TRBD2. Sequences were derived from peripheral blood, sampled 28 days after the second AZD1222 dose. The CDR3 region is CASSLVSTSGRANEQFF. In DNA, the CDR3 is TGTGCCAGCAGCTTAGTTTCTACTAGCGGGAGAGCGAATGAGCAGTTCTTC.